One and the same sample provided the 7 T cell receptor beta chains below, sequenced in a study of T cells in Graves' hyperthyroidism and ophthalmopathy. Amplified regions were TCR beta CDR3 sequences from RNA transcripts. Initially, a first-round RT-PCR of the TCR CDR3 employed the HTBI primer set. TCRdb ran MiXCR on the multiplex PCR reads and lists one entry per CDR3 protein. The sample lists hundreds of thousands of distinct CDR3 sequences, 16% occurring once. The sequenced sample consisted of blood. The receptors originated from a woman in her thirties or forties with Graves' ophthalmopathy.

The chain uses TRBV10-2 and TRBJ2-5; weak D call: TRBD2 (5 bases). Trimming shortened V by 4 bases and J by 4 bases, and 13 bases separated the two germline ends. The germline V gene has CDR1 WSHSY and CDR2 SAAADI. The CDR3 length is 14 residues. CDR3 sequence (DNA): TGCGCCAGCAGTGTGGGGAGTTTGGGAGAGACCCAGTACTTC. It translates to CASSVGSLGETQYF.

This clonotype was counted ten times or more. This rearrangement joins TRBV28 to TRBJ1-1; 8 bases map to TRBD1. The CDR3 has 14 residues. V lost 4 bases, J lost 4 bases, and 5 bases stayed unmatched. Per the germline V gene, CDR1 is MDHEN and CDR2 is SYDVKM. DNA of the CDR3: TGTGCCAGCAGTTGGCCGGGACAGGTCACTGAAGCTTTCTTT. Its protein product is CASSWPGQVTEAFF. The complete variable domain, with remaining parts taken from reference TRBV28 and TRBJ1-1, reads DVKVTQSSRYLVKRTGEKVFLECVQDMDHENMFWYRQDPGLGLRLIYFSYDVKMKEKGDIPEGYSVSREKKERFSLILESASTNQTSMYLCASSWPGQVTEAFFGQGTRLTVV.

This clonotype has at least ten counts. V gene TRBV18 combines with J gene TRBJ2-7, with 7 bases identical to TRBD1. This CDR3 has 14 amino acids. V lost 8 bases to trimming and J lost 0 bases; unmatched junction nucleotides: 7. The germline V gene has CDR1 KGHSH and CDR2 LQKENI. The CDR3 bases are TGTGCCAGCAGCCCGGGACAGAGCTCCTACGAGCAGTACTTC. This gives the protein CASSPGQSSYEQYF.

This clonotype was recorded many times. In nucleotides, the CDR3 is TGTGCCAGCAGCGGACAGCGCTACGAGCAGTACTTC. Amino acid sequence: CASSGQRYEQYF. The chain carries TRBV13 and TRBJ2-7; D may be TRBD1 (6 bases). The V gene's germline CDR1 is PRHDT and CDR2 FYEKMQ (reference sequence). This CDR3 has 12 residues. V lost 5 bases to trimming and J lost 3 bases, with 8 bases between them. The entire variable domain, with the rest obtained from reference TRBV13 and TRBJ2-7, is as follows: AAGVIQSPRHLIKEKRETATLKCYPIPRHDTVYWYQQGPGQDPQFLISFYEKMQSDKGSIPDRFSAQQFSDYHSELNMSSLELGDSALYFCASSGQRYEQYFGPGTRLTVT.

The rearrangement uses TRBV2 and TRBJ2-3; 12 nucleotides agree with TRBD2. The germline CDR1 and CDR2 sequences are SNHLY and FYNNEI. The CDR3 is 15 residues long. V trimming: 6 bases; J trimming: 2 bases; junction bases outside the gene matches: 3. The CDR3 loop reads CASRWTSGATDTQYF. The CDR3 DNA sequence: TGTGCCAGCAGATGGACTAGCGGGGCCACAGATACGCAGTATTTT.

The chain has TRBV15 and TRBJ2-1; 10 bases fit TRBD2. The V gene end was trimmed by 2 bases and the J gene end by 8 bases; junction bases not matched to a gene: 15. Germline V gives CDR1 LNHNV, CDR2 YYDKDF (reference sequence). CDR3 length: 18 amino acids. The CDR3 sequence is CATSRKTVMSGRADEQFF. The CDR3 DNA is TGTGCCACCAGCAGAAAGACAGTCATGAGCGGGAGGGCCGATGAGCAGTTCTTC. The full variable domain, rest sourced from reference TRBV15 and TRBJ2-1, is DAMVIQNPRYQVTQFGKPVTLSCSQTLNHNVMYWYQQKSSQAPKLLFHYYDKDFNNEADTPDNFQSRRPNTSFCFLDIRSPGLGDTAMYLCATSRKTVMSGRADEQFFGPGTRLTVL.

At least ten counts were recorded for this clonotype. The chain uses TRBV28 and TRBJ1-2; D is undetermined. V lost 1 base and J lost 6, with 12 bases in between. From germline, CDR1 is MDHEN and CDR2 SYDVKM. The CDR3 spans 14 residues. The CDR3 DNA reads TGTGCCAGCAGTTTATTATCGCTCAGAAATGGCTACACCTTC. Translating gives CASSLLSLRNGYTF.